The T cell receptor beta chain described here comes from a study of shared clonotypes between healthy human individuals (TCRdb year 2020). Some background on the complete study: The cohort included three men and two women between 18 and 49 years of age. Each donor's leukapheresis produced roughly between roughly 0.85 and 10 billion PBMCs. Libraries were prepared and TCR repertoires were sequenced by different laboratories using diverse techniques, in order to increase sequencing depth and limit assay-specific biases. The study deeply sequenced blood TCR repertoires of about 5 healthy adults to estimate repertoire size and the extent of clonotype sharing between individuals. The paper's findings and limits, for the study overall: Sampling was restricted to blood, and TCR repertoires in tissue are likely to differ from TCR repertoires in blood. The small number of donors limited the genetic and exposure-history diversity represented. Pairwise subsampling indicated that sequencing depth was expected to affect the degree of clonotype sharing among donors.

Trimming leaves V shorter by 2 bases and J shorter by 4 bases, with the junction holding 8 bases beyond the gene matches. CDR3 length: 16 amino acids, cysteine to phenylalanine. Left in the record is the CDR3 DNA by itself, 48 bases read in frame from the first base. CDR1 and CDR2 are drawn from the germline V gene: SGHVS, FNYEAQ. The donors were healthy, HIV-negative adults with no recently reported acute infections or vaccinations. Every donor was a Caucasian adult living in Nashville, Tennessee, USA. In the unsorted samples, some 94 million PBMCs were counted, and genomic DNA was extracted using the QIAamp DNA Blood Mini kit. After blood collection by leukapheresis, PBMCs were isolated using Ficoll-Histopaque density gradient centrifugation and then cryopreserved in the vapor phase of liquid nitrogen. TCR CDR3 regions were amplified from genomic DNA by multiplex PCR using the deep immunoSEQ assay. For each cell subset, the extracted genomic DNA was distributed evenly across all wells of several immunoSEQ 96-well plates, and each plate served as one replicate. For unsorted PBMC, around 300 ng genomic DNA, equal to 25,000 to 35,000 T cell genomes, was loaded into each replicate PCR. Ten immunoSEQ deep assay plates were used to sequence the unsorted PBMC genomic DNA. Purified libraries were measured with a Qubit 3.0 fluorometer, size-checked on a Bioanalyzer 2100, and measured again with the KAPA Library Quantification kit. Every immunoSEQ 96-well plate was sequenced on a dedicated single-read 150-cycle Illumina NextSeq 550 flow cell. The paper's processing steps were these. The immunoSEQ output contained only junctional sequences without quality scores, so filtering could not match that applied to full-length reads. Sequences were annotated with PyIR, a Python wrapper for IgBLAST v1.9, and V/J genes and CDR3 were assigned using IMGT germline references. Reads were filtered out if the reads had weak V/J assignments (E-value above 1e-6), no CDR3, stop codons, out-of-frame junctions, or ambiguous translated residues. V3J clonotypes were defined as sequences sharing the same inferred V gene, J gene, and CDR3 amino acid sequence. Percentage overlap between repertoires was calculated by dividing the number of shared unique clonotypes by the size of the smaller repertoire. Repertoire richness was assessed with RTK rarefaction, the Chao1 estimator, and Recon v2.1 estimates of unobserved clonotypes. Sourced from immuneACCESS, this table was stored by TCRdb with only in-frame sequences that have V and J called. A share of the clones is absent; for the studies checked, an unresolved V gene accounts for under half, and the remainder has no known explanation. That table supplies the V and J calls and clone size; D and trimming were determined from the DNA. The sample records a few hundred thousand clones, 70% to 80% of which are singletons. 10% to 15% of the sample is taken by the ten largest.

A remark on this clone: Its recognized antigen is unknown. No much larger clone is present one base from it, and per-base qualities are unavailable.

Sequencing was done on a sample of PBMCs. The chain is made from TRBV7-6 and TRBJ2-5, with TRBD1 identical over 9 junction bases. This receptor was taken from a woman aged 40 to 55 in good health. Some clones in this sample may be carry-over from other donors' samples. The CDR3 region has the sequence CASSLRSRTGVETQYF. The sequenced DNA: TGTGCCAGCAGCTTACGTTCCCGGACAGGGGTAGAGACCCAGTACTTC.